This TCR beta chain was obtained from a study of blood T cell repertoires in COVID-19. For the study at large: PBMCs, B-cell-depleted T cells, or T cells provided the cDNA or gDNA that made up the material.

Cohort 3 donors counted as recovered after two negative PCRs, clearance, or resolved symptoms. TCRdb's copy holds only in-frame clones and misses some; the assay was immunoSEQ multiplex PCR. The sample shows 240,000 or so clones, 85% to 90% of them seen only once. This clonotype was obtained from a man in his forties who had recovered from COVID-19. Sequencing was performed on PBMCs or T cells enriched from blood (not recorded which).

CDR3 residues: CASSSGTLTLYEQYF. CDR3 nucleotides: TGTGCCAGTAGTAGCGGGACTCTCACCCTATACGAGCAGTACTTC. The chain employs TRBV19 and TRBJ2-7, with a tentative D call TRBD2 (6 bases). V shed 4 bases and J shed 4 bases, with 17 bases lying between them. The germline CDR1 and CDR2 sequences are LNHDA and SQIVND (reference sequence). The CDR3 contains 15 residues.